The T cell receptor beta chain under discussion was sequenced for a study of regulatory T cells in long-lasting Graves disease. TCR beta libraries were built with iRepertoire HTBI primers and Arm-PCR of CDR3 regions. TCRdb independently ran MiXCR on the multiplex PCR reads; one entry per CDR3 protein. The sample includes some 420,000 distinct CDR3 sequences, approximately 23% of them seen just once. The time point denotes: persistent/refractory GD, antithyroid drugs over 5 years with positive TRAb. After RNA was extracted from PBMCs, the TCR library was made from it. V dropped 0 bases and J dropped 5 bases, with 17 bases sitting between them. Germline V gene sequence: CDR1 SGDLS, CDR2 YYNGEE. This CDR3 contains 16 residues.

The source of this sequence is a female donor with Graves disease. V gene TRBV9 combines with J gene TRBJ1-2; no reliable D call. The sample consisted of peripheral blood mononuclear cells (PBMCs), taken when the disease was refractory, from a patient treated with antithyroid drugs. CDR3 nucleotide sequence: TGTGCCAGCAGCGTAGATCGGGCCAGGCCCCTTTATGGCTACACCTTC. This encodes CASSVDRARPLYGYTF.